Listed below are T cell receptor beta chains from one sample, sequenced in a study of spatial heterogeneity in lung cancer. TCRdb re-derived calls from the 5' RACE reads in MiXCR, one entry per CDR3 protein. Among over 10,000 distinct CDR3 sequences listed, 3% to 4.5% were seen once. The sample here was lung tumor tissue, taken at surgery. The receptor source for this set is a male donor with early-stage non-small cell lung cancer. Both conserved end residues are part of each CDR3. A D gene is named only where the DNA matches it firmly. Clone size appears in some rows only: once, few, many, or a class for an expanded clone.

>13|TRBV29-1|TRBD2|TRBJ2-3|many
CSSRAGGPDTQYF
TGCAGCTCGAGGGCGGGAGGGCCAGATACGCAGTATTTT
>20|TRBV9|.|TRBJ2-1|many
CASSVSPSPRPGLTYNEQFF
TGTGCCAGCAGCGTATCCCCTTCCCCGAGGCCGGGCCTAACCTACAATGAGCAGTTCTTC
>16|TRBV11-3|.|TRBJ2-2|many
CASSLGAVQGTGELFF
TGTGCCAGCAGCTTAGGCGCCGTCCAGGGCACCGGGGAGCTGTTTTTT
>15|TRBV18|TRBD1|TRBJ1-4|many
CASSPGTGLNEKLFF
TGTGCCAGCTCACCAGGGACAGGACTTAATGAAAAACTGTTTTTT
>16|TRBV18|.|TRBJ1-1|many
CASSPGTGTPNTEAFF
TGTGCCAGCTCACCAGGGACCGGGACTCCGAACACTGAAGCTTTCTTT
>17|TRBV25-1|.|TRBJ1-3|.
CASREDRTGGSGNTIYF
TGTGCCAGCAGAGAGGACCGAACGGGGGGTAGTGGAAACACCATATATTTT
>14|TRBV3-1|.|TRBJ2-3|many
CASSRGTPGDTQYF
TGTGCCAGCAGCCGCGGGACTCCGGGGGATACGCAGTATTTT
>16|TRBV3-1|TRBD2|TRBJ2-1|few
CASSPLRLAGGGEQFF
TGTGCCAGCAGCCCCTTAAGGCTAGCGGGAGGTGGGGAGCAGTTCTTC
>16|TRBV2|.|TRBJ1-5|many
CASSKEGGHSNQPQHF
TGTGCCAGCAGTAAAGAGGGAGGACACAGCAATCAGCCCCAGCATTTT
>19|TRBV7-2|TRBD2|TRBJ2-3|many
CASSLWGLAGGRGTDTQYF
TGTGCCAGCAGCTTATGGGGTCTAGCGGGGGGGCGGGGCACAGATACGCAGTATTTT
>17|TRBV28|TRBD1|TRBJ1-5|many
CASIGGGSLYSNQPQHF
TGTGCCAGCATCGGAGGGGGCAGCCTGTATAGCAATCAGCCCCAGCATTTT
>11|TRBV7-2|TRBD2|TRBJ2-7|many
CASSLAGEQYF
TGTGCCAGCAGCCTAGCGGGGGAGCAGTACTTC
>14|TRBV10-3|TRBD1|TRBJ1-3|.
CAISETGGENTIYF
TGTGCCATCAGTGAGACAGGGGGTGAAAACACCATATATTTT
>15|TRBV6-5|.|TRBJ2-1|medium-sized
CASSYSPSIYNEQFF
TGTGCCAGCAGTTACTCTCCTAGCATCTACAATGAGCAGTTCTTC
>15|TRBV24-1|TRBD1|TRBJ2-3|many
CATSTGTGWTDTQYF
TGTGCCACCAGTACGGGGACAGGGTGGACAGATACGCAGTATTTT
>13|TRBV20-1|TRBD1|TRBJ2-1|many
CSATGTGGNEQFF
TGCAGTGCTACCGGGACAGGGGGCAATGAGCAGTTCTTC
>15|TRBV5-1|.|TRBJ2-1|many
CASSLVADRADEQFF
TGCGCCAGCAGCTTGGTTGCAGATCGGGCCGATGAGCAGTTCTTC
>15|TRBV6-2/TRBV6-3|TRBD1|TRBJ1-5|many
CASSRQGSGNQPQHF
TGTGCCAGCAGCCGACAGGGGTCGGGCAATCAGCCCCAGCATTTT
>15|TRBV7-2|TRBD1|TRBJ1-1|many
CASSLRTGGNTEAFF
TGTGCCAGCAGCTTAAGGACAGGGGGGAACACTGAAGCTTTCTTT
>17|TRBV27|TRBD2|TRBJ2-1|many
CASSLRGRARAYNEQFF
TGTGCCAGCAGTTTACGCGGGAGGGCGAGGGCCTACAATGAGCAGTTCTTC
>15|TRBV5-4|TRBD2|TRBJ2-3|many
CASSLGGSVPDTQYF
TGTGCCAGCAGCTTGGGCGGGAGTGTCCCAGATACGCAGTATTTT
>15|TRBV24-1|TRBD1|TRBJ2-1|many
CATSDGGTGGEWQFF
TGTGCCACCAGTGATGGGGGTACAGGGGGCGAATGGCAGTTCTTC
>15|TRBV6-6|TRBD1|TRBJ1-5|few
CASRSGGQRNQPQHF
TGTGCCAGCAGGTCCGGGGGACAGCGCAATCAGCCCCAGCATTTT
>15|TRBV5-1|.|TRBJ1-2|medium-sized
CASSLGGPLSYGYTF
TGCGCCAGCAGCTTGGGCGGGCCTTTAAGCTATGGCTACACCTTC
>18|TRBV20-1|TRBD2|TRBJ2-1|medium-sized
CSARDLDSGRARREEQFF
TGCAGTGCTAGAGATCTTGATAGCGGGAGGGCCCGGCGAGAGGAGCAGTTCTTC
>12|TRBV2|.|TRBJ2-1|medium-sized
CASSTDEREQFF
TGTGCCAGCAGTACCGATGAGAGAGAGCAGTTCTTC
>15|TRBV6-2/TRBV6-3|TRBD1|TRBJ2-5|many
CASSYPGQGAETQYF
TGTGCCAGCAGTTACCCCGGACAGGGGGCGGAGACCCAGTACTTC